Below are 9 T cell receptor beta chains sequenced from a single sample in a study of cytomegalovirus exposure and HLA in healthy donors. Clones were sequenced by immunoSEQ multiplex PCR, and TCRdb holds only the in-frame ones, with some missing. The data hold approximately 150,000 clones, with more than 70% observed a single time. Specimen: PBMCs. The receptor source for this set is a man aged 25 to 40 in good health and CMV-seropositive.

The rearrangement uses TRBV28 and TRBJ2-7; 7 nucleotides match TRBD1. V trimming: 2 bases; J trimming: 2 bases; junction bases outside the gene matches: 24. The CDR3 extends over 21 amino acids. CDR1 is MDHEN, CDR2 SYDVKM, per germline. The chain's CDR3 is CASSLASPRQGSTEPPYEQYF. In DNA, the CDR3 is TGTGCCAGCAGTTTAGCGTCCCCCCGACAGGGCTCAACGGAACCCCCCTACGAGCAGTACTTC.

The chain recombines TRBV7-2 with TRBJ2-7, with 8 bases fitting TRBD2. CDR1 is SGHTA and CDR2 is FQGNSA in the germline V gene. With 1 base clipped from V and 7 bases from J, the junction kept 12 bases outside the gene matches. The CDR3 is made up of 16 amino acids. CDR3 region: CASSLGGGSGGREQYF. CDR3 DNA: TGTGCCAGCAGCTTAGGAGGTGGAAGCGGGGGCCGGGAGCAGTACTTC.

This rearrangement joins TRBV7-9 to TRBJ2-7; a possible D gene is TRBD1 (6 bases). V was pared by 2 bases and J by 3 bases, with 20 bases between. The CDR3 is made up of 17 amino acids. Germline loops: CDR1 SEHNR, CDR2 FQNEAQ (reference sequence). CDR3 sequence reads: CASSLFPPGQDFYEQYF. The CDR3 region has the DNA TGTGCCAGCAGCTTATTTCCACCGGGACAAGATTTCTACGAGCAGTACTTC.

This clone has more than one count but fewer than ten. This chain joins TRBV6-4 and TRBJ2-3; 7 bases map to TRBD1. Germline V lookup: CDR1 MRHNA, CDR2 SNTAGT. J gave up 0 bases and V 5 bases, and 2 bases lay outside the gene matches. The CDR3 runs to 14 residues. The CDR3 here is CASSPTGSTDTQYF. The CDR3 DNA sequence: TGTGCCAGCAGTCCGACAGGGAGCACAGATACGCAGTATTTT.

This sequence joins TRBV9 and TRBJ2-3; TRBD2 matches 7 bases. The length of the CDR3 is 14 residues. Germline loops: CDR1 SGDLS, CDR2 YYNGEE. The junction had 3 bases not matched to a gene; V was cut back by 4 bases and J by 1 base. DNA for the CDR3: TGTGCCAGCAGCTTAGCGGGTGGCACAGATACGCAGTATTTT. Translated, it gives CASSLAGGTDTQYF.

The chain has TRBV6-5 and TRBJ1-3; D is ambiguous. Per germline, CDR1 MNHEY and CDR2 SVGAGI. This CDR3 region has 16 residues. Trimming took off 0 bases at V and 4 bases at J, with 13 bases between the two ends. CDR3 bases: TGTGCCAGCAGTTACTCGGGAGAACCGCACGGAAACACCATATATTTT. Translation gives CASSYSGEPHGNTIYF.

The chain couples TRBV30 to TRBJ2-7; D might be TRBD1 (6 bases). This CDR3 comprises 13 residues. V lost 5 bases to trimming and J lost 5 bases, with 16 bases between them. Germline V gene lookup returns CDR1 GTSNPN and CDR2 SVGIG (reference sequence). CDR3 nucleotides: TGTGCCTGGGCCGGACAGCCAGAGAACGAGCAGTACTTC. This translates into CAWAGQPENEQYF. The variable domain in full, with the rest retrieved from reference TRBV30 and TRBJ2-7, is SQTIHQWPATLVQPVGSPLSLECTVEGTSNPNLYWYRQAAGRGLQLLFYSVGIGQISSEVPQNLSASRPQDRQFILSSKKLLLSDSGFYLCAWAGQPENEQYFGPGTRLTVT.

CDR3 sequence (DNA): TGTGCCAGCAGTTTCCGACTAGCGGGAGGTTCGACCTACGAGCAGTACTTC. This codes for CASSFRLAGGSTYEQYF. This chain connects TRBV28 to TRBJ2-7; 13 nucleotides agree with TRBD2. The J segment lost 2 bases and the V segment lost 3 bases, leaving 7 bases of the junction unmatched. The CDR3 runs to 17 residues. CDR1 is MDHEN, CDR2 SYDVKM, per germline.

This clone was counted between two and nine times. The junction does not match germline at one end; this may be a read error. The rearrangement links TRBV7-7 to TRBJ2-2; possibly TRBD1 for D (5 bases). The germline CDR1 and CDR2 sequences are SSHAT and FNYEAQ (reference sequence). This CDR3 region has 14 residues. CDR3 protein: CASSTDRYTGELFF. The CDR3 DNA sequence: TGTGCTAGCAGCACTGACAGATACACCGGGGAGCTGTTTTTT.